The present T cell receptor (beta chain) was sequenced within a study of T cell responses to AZD1222 COVID-19 vaccine. This clone was seen more than once but under ten times. Its target is unknown. Overall study findings and caveats: The repertoires were collected only after the peak T cell response.

CDR3 length: 14 amino acids. The ends were cut back, 4 bases at V and 2 bases at J, with 14 bases in the middle. Germline CDR1 reads GTSNPN; CDR2 reads SVGIG (reference sequence). Clones were sequenced by immunoSEQ multiplex PCR, and TCRdb holds only the in-frame ones, with some missing. The sample lists approximately 140,000 clones; roughly 80% were seen once. Sequenced material: peripheral blood, taken on day 0 of MenACWY control vaccination. This sequence joins TRBV30 and TRBJ1-1; D gene ambiguous. The origin of this receptor is an adult in good health. CDR3 nucleotides: TGTGCCTGGAACCCTAGGGCACCCAACACTGAAGCTTTCTTT. Encoded protein: CAWNPRAPNTEAFF. The full variable domain, its missing parts supplied by reference TRBV30 and TRBJ1-1, is SQTIHQWPATLVQPVGSPLSLECTVEGTSNPNLYWYRQAAGRGLQLLFYSVGIGQISSEVPQNLSASRPQDRQFILSSKKLLLSDSGFYLCAWNPRAPNTEAFFGQGTRLTVV.